This record looks at one T cell receptor beta chain sequence and its context. This sample was included in a study of blood T cell repertoires in COVID-19. Turning to the study itself: Some COVID-19 samples were acute and others convalescent; all came from the United States, Italy and Spain.

As handled by the study authors: Counts of nucleated cells, estimated from reference gene primer amplification, were obtained. Some clones are missing from TCRdb's copy, which holds only in-frame ones; the method was immunoSEQ multiplex PCR. Clonal size and the V and J genes are those of that table, whereas D and trimming came from the DNA. The repertoire consists of 150,000 to 200,000 clones, with 80% to 90% occurring once and the leading ten covering roughly 9%. V was shortened by 5 bases and J by 0 bases, with 8 bases between the two germline ends. Germline assignment: CDR1 MNHEY and CDR2 SVGEGT. The CDR3 is made up of 14 amino acids. Recovered Cohort 3 donors showed two negative PCRs, clearance, or symptom resolution.

The chain joins TRBV6-2 or TRBV6-3 to TRBJ1-5; unclear D gene. The origin of this receptor is a woman younger than 35 who had recovered from COVID-19. Input material: PBMCs or T cells enriched from blood (not recorded which). The CDR3 loop is CASSGGSSNQPQHF. The CDR3 bases are TGTGCCAGCAGTGGTGGTAGTAGCAATCAGCCCCAGCATTTT.